One T cell receptor (beta chain) is described in this entry. This clone was seen just once. Its antigen is still unknown. Base qualities are not recorded, but no much larger clone differs from it by a single base. The CDR3 regions of human TCRbeta chains were analyzed by immunosequencing. From the authors' description of their analysis: TCRs in the repertoires were matched against a reference library of SARS-CoV-2-specific TCRs that had been generated with the MIRA antigen-specificity platform. Breadth was defined as the fraction of unique TCRs that were SARS-CoV-2-associated, and depth was defined as the fraction of total T cells that were SARS-CoV-2-associated. Using the MIRA data, each spike-specific TCR was mapped to the spike region that the TCR reacts to and placed in a CD4 or CD8 class. Log10-transformed breadth and depth values were compared by one-way ANOVA with Sidak's multiple comparisons tests. The table comes from immuneACCESS by way of TCRdb, which keeps in-frame sequences with V and J called. Part of the clones is missing from these tables; in studies checked, under half for an unresolved V gene and the rest for unknown reasons. V and J calls and clone size are copied from that table; D and trimming were computed from the DNA. The sample table records some 150,000 clones; 93% of these occur just once. Over 0.8% of the sample lies in the top ten.

The sample's time point label, in plain terms: baseline before first vaccination. Vaccinee samples came from UK trials COV001 and COV002, including a single-blind randomized controlled phase 2/3 trial of AZD1222 (ChAdOx1 nCoV-19) in healthy adults. Trial participant PBMC samples were collected at day 0 and day 28 after the second dose for TCRbeta chain sequencing. This record comes from a study of T cell responses to AZD1222 COVID-19 vaccine (dated by TCRdb to the early 2020s). About the study as a whole: AZD1222 recipients whose second dose came at about 4 weeks and those whose second dose came at about 12 weeks were combined into one group, since spike-specific TCR depth and breadth did not differ between the two schedules. Trial participants were enrolled by age into subgroups of 18-55, 56-69 and 70-plus years, and around 140, 26 and 57 TCR-sequenced participants, respectively, were included in these subgroups. A total of more than 230 trial participants underwent TCR sequencing, of whom around 200 received two doses of AZD1222 and some 26 received two doses of the MenACWY control vaccine.

Clipping removes 7 bases from V and 2 bases from J, with 6 as the unmatched junction base count. The CDR3, cysteine through phenylalanine, is 14 amino acids long. The retained sequence is limited to the CDR3, 42 bases, with the frame set at the first base. CDR1 and CDR2 are read off the germline V gene as MNHEY and SVGAGI. On the study overall, not on this receptor specifically: Conclusions about previously exposed vaccinees were limited because only six or seven AZD1222 recipients were SARS-CoV-2 seropositive at baseline. After two AZD1222 doses, spike-specific TCR breadth and depth were significantly higher than at day 0 and than in MenACWY recipients. Because no day 14 peak-response samples were available, repertoires were characterized only after the peak T cell response. Vaccine-associated CD4 TCRs spanned the whole spike protein, with dominant responses in regions 160-218 and 743-854. Most participants were white British and females outnumbered males, and the authors suggested that clonal diversity may have been underestimated. In the small 56-69-year group, the increase in depth fell short of significance, most likely because of low power. Epitopes outside the regions mutated in the B.1.351 and B.1.1.7 variants were reportedly recognized by nearly half of the unique spike-specific TCRs.

This receptor chain uses TRBV6-5 and TRBJ2-3; TRBD2 matches 7 bases in the middle. The receptor was isolated from an adult in good health. Sequenced here: peripheral blood, sampled on day 0 of AZD1222 vaccination. For the CDR3, the sequence is CASTTGLHTDTQYF. The sequenced DNA: TGTGCCAGCACGACGGGACTACACACAGATACGCAGTATTTT.